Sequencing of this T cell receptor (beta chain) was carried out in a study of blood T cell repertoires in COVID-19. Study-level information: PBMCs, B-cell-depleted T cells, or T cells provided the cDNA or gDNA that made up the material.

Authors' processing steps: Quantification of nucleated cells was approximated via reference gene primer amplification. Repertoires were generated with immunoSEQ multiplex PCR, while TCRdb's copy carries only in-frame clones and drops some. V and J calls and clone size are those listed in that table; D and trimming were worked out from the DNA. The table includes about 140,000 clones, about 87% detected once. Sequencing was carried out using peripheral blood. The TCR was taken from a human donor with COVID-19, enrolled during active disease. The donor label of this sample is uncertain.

The DNA for the CDR3 is TGTGCCAGCAAGGAGGGCGGGTTAGCCAAAAACATTCAGTACTTC. Amino acids: CASKEGGLAKNIQYF. This chain uses TRBV2 with TRBJ2-4; D might be TRBD2 (6 bases). The V and J ends lost 7 bases and 0 bases respectively, with 13 bases between them. In germline, CDR1 is SNHLY, CDR2 FYNNEI. The CDR3 length is 15 residues.